Given below is one TCR beta chain in context. Antigen unknown. The data were obtained in a study of cytomegalovirus exposure and HLA in healthy donors. Across the study: Roughly 92 million unique TCRs, all from HLA-typed donors, were included in an early release of the data. Overall study results and limits: DRB1 showed the most TCR associations and HLA-C the fewest in a later analysis, as rates varied by HLA locus.

Germline trimming cut 2 bases from V and 2 bases from J; bases unmatched to any gene: 0. The length of the CDR3 is 14 residues. Germline CDR1 MNHNY, CDR2 SVGAGI (reference sequence). Both 60 Vbeta primers and 13 Jbeta primers went into the PCR. Using immunoSEQ multiplex PCR, the repertoire was profiled, and TCRdb retains in-frame clones only, with some absent. This table holds 130,000 or so clones, roughly 77% found once. What was sequenced was PBMCs. The chain joins TRBV6-6 to TRBJ2-5; 9 bases align to TRBD1. The clonotype was recovered from a man in his forties in good health and CMV-seronegative. The CDR3 nucleotides read TGTGCCAGCAGTTACGGGACAGGGCAAGAGACCCAGTACTTC. Translated, it gives CASSYGTGQETQYF.